This T cell receptor beta chain was recovered during a study of blood T cells in healthy people across ages. A second roughly 6 to 11 cycle PCR used barcoded and J-beta primers. TCRdb re-called the 5' RACE reads through MiXCR, storing one row per CDR3 protein. The sample shows fewer than 650,000 distinct CDR3 sequences, about a quarter of them seen only once. The study recruited healthy Caucasian donors from Russia who were aged about 6 to 90. Losses at the gene ends were 4 bases for V and 8 bases for J; bases not matched to a gene: 4. This CDR3 is built from 14 residues. Germline CDR1 and CDR2: SGHTA and FQGNSA. This sample also belongs to another study, concerning T cells of mothers and their children.

V gene TRBV7-2 combines with J gene TRBJ1-4; TRBD1 matches 10 bases. The material sequenced was blood. The TCR was taken from a boy aged 2-9 years in good health. The CDR3: CASSSGQGYEKLFF. The CDR3 region has the DNA TGTGCCAGCAGCTCGGGACAGGGGTACGAAAAACTGTTTTTT.